Below, 24 T cell receptor beta chains from the same sample are listed, as sequenced in a study of blood T cells in healthy people across ages. With a J-beta primer mix and a sample-barcoded 5' primer, a second PCR ran 7 to 11 cycles. TCRdb processed the 5' RACE reads anew with MiXCR; each CDR3 protein has one entry. Among 450,000 to 700,000 distinct CDR3 sequences, roughly a quarter were seen once, and the ten largest hold around 20%. Material: blood. The receptors originated from a woman between 65 and 79 years old in good health.

This clonotype was detected only a few times. The V gene is TRBV5-5, the J gene TRBJ2-7, with D perhaps matching TRBD1 or TRBD2 (5 bases each). The CDR3 is made up of 16 amino acids. Germline V gene lookup returns CDR1 SGHKS and CDR2 YYEKEE (reference sequence). V was pared by 0 bases and J by 3 bases, with 16 bases between. The CDR3 DNA reads as TGTGCCAGCAGCTTGGTGGGACCCCAGATAAACTACGAGCAGTACTTC. It translates to CASSLVGPQINYEQYF.

The chain is built from TRBV29-1 and TRBJ2-2; D ambiguous. V gave up 7 bases and J gave up 0 bases, with 12 bases separating them. The CDR3 covers 14 residues. The V gene's germline CDR1 is SQVTM and CDR2 ANQGSEA. Written as DNA, the CDR3 is TGCAGCGCAACCCACTGGTCGAACACCGGGGAGCTGTTTTTT. Translated: CSATHWSNTGELFF.

This clonotype turned up a few times. The chain joins TRBV5-1 to TRBJ1-4; D is undetermined. The ends were cut back, 4 bases at V and 4 bases at J, with 8 bases in the middle. Germline CDR1 SGHRS, CDR2 YFSETQ. This CDR3 region has 13 residues. The CDR3 sequence is CASSQQSNEKLFF. The CDR3 DNA follows: TGCGCCAGCAGCCAACAGAGTAATGAAAAACTGTTTTTT.

The chain links TRBV20-1 to TRBJ2-3, with TRBD2 as a possible D gene (6 bases). V dropped 6 bases and J dropped 0 bases, with 16 bases sitting between them. CDR3 size: 15 residues. Germline V gene lookup returns CDR1 DFQATT and CDR2 SNEGSKA (reference sequence). The CDR3, as DNA: TGCAGTGCCCAGCTAGGGACTGCCAGCACAGATACGCAGTATTTT. This sequence encodes CSAQLGTASTDTQYF.

This clonotype was counted between two and nine times. J is TRBJ2-1 and V is TRBV7-3, with D perhaps TRBD2 (7 bases). V was shortened by 2 bases and J by 7 bases, with 12 bases between the two germline ends. The length of the CDR3 is 14 residues. Germline assignment: CDR1 SGHTA and CDR2 FQGTGA. The DNA of the CDR3 is TGTGCCAGCAGCTTATTCGGGGGGCTGAATGAGCAGTTCTTC. Amino acids: CASSLFGGLNEQFF.

The chain has TRBV3-1 and TRBJ1-1; 9 bases are shared with TRBD1. There are 14 residues in the CDR3. Germline trimming cut 5 bases from V and 8 bases from J; bases unmatched to any gene: 9. Germline V gene lookup returns CDR1 LGHDT and CDR2 YNNKEL (reference sequence). CDR3 sequence reads: CASSARDRVLEAFF. In DNA, the CDR3 is TGTGCCAGCAGCGCCCGGGACAGGGTATTGGAAGCTTTCTTT.

The chain combines TRBV2 with TRBJ2-4; 9 nucleotides line up with TRBD1. From germline, CDR1 is SNHLY and CDR2 FYNNEI. This CDR3 contains 12 residues. The junction had 3 bases not matched to a gene; V was cut back by 8 bases and J by 7 bases. Here the CDR3 DNA reads TGTGCCAGCCGACAGGGGGGGAACATTCAGTACTTC. Its protein product is CASRQGGNIQYF. Looking up the rest from reference TRBV2 and TRBJ2-4 gives the full variable domain: EPEVTQTPSHQVTQMGQEVILRCVPISNHLYFYWYRQILGQKVEFLVSFYNNEISEKSEIFDDQFSVERPDGSNFTLKIRSTKLEDSAMYFCASRQGGNIQYFGAGTRLSVL.

This clonotype has a handful of counts. J is TRBJ1-5 and V is TRBV18; D possibly corresponds to TRBD1 (6 bases). Between the trimmed V and J ends, which lost 8 bases and 4 bases, there was a span of 15 bases. The CDR3 has 14 amino acids. Germline V lookup: CDR1 KGHSH, CDR2 LQKENI. CDR3 loop: CASSQVTGNQPQHF. As DNA, the CDR3 is TGTGCCAGCAGCCAAGTAACAGGGAATCAGCCCCAGCATTTT. Together with reference TRBV18 and TRBJ1-5, the CDR3 gives the full variable domain: NAGVMQNPRHLVRRRGQEARLRCSPMKGHSHVYWYRQLPEEGLKFMVYLQKENIIDESGMPKERFSAEFPKEGPSILRIQQVVRGDSAAYFCASSQVTGNQPQHFGDGTRLSIL.

Worth noting for this clonotype: A junction end diverges from the germline sequence, so it may reflect a read error. The rearrangement joins TRBV11-2 to TRBJ2-5; a possible D gene is TRBD1 (6 bases). CDR3 size: 15 residues. Germline V gives CDR1 SGHAT, CDR2 FQNNGV. The CDR3 DNA reads TGTACCAGCAGCCTAATAATGGGGGCTCAAGAGACCCAGTACTTC. Residues: CTSSLIMGAQETQYF. The whole variable domain, filled in from reference TRBV11-2 and TRBJ2-5, reads EAGVAQSPRYKIIEKRQSVAFWCNPISGHATLYWYQQILGQGPKLLIQFQNNGVVDDSQLPKDRFSAERLKGVDSTLKIQPAKLEDSAVYLCTSSLIMGAQETQYFGPGTRLLVL.

The sample holds a few counts of this clonotype. A much larger clone is a single base away; this may be a read error. The chain has TRBV9 and TRBJ2-1; D possibly uses TRBD1 or TRBD2 (5 bases each). The germline CDR1 and CDR2 sequences are SGDLS and YYNGEE. Trimming left V 0 bases short and J 0 bases short, with 7 bases between. This CDR3 is built from 15 residues. The CDR3 loop is CASSVAGRSYNEQFF. In DNA form, the CDR3 reads TGTGCCAGCAGCGTAGCGGGGCGCTCCTACAATGAGCAGTTCTTC.

This clonotype turned up a few times. The V gene is TRBV27, the J gene TRBJ1-4; D is ambiguous. Deletions cut 2 bases from V and 2 bases from J, with 9 bases between. CDR3 length: 15 residues. Germline V CDR1 and CDR2: MNHEY, SMNVEV (reference sequence). The CDR3 nucleotides are TGTGCCAGCAGTTTAAGAGTAGGGACTAATGAAAAACTGTTTTTT. As protein: CASSLRVGTNEKLFF.

This clonotype showed up just a few times. The rearrangement links TRBV5-5 to TRBJ1-6; D is unclear. This CDR3 contains 15 residues. Germline-derived CDR1 and CDR2 are SGHKS and YYEKEE (reference sequence). V lost 7 bases and J lost 0, with 11 bases in between. For the CDR3, the DNA is TGTGCCAGCCTCGCCGAAAGCTCCTATAATTCACCCCTCCACTTT. Translated: CASLAESSYNSPLHF.

The sample holds a few counts of this clonotype. The chain is built from TRBV24-1 and TRBJ2-4, with a possible D match to TRBD1 (5 bases). The germline CDR1 and CDR2 sequences are KGHDR and SFDVKD. CDR3 length: 12 residues. V was clipped by 7 bases and J by 9 bases, with 12 bases between them. CDR3 residues: CATRGLLTIQYF. CDR3 nucleotide sequence: TGTGCCACCAGGGGGCTGTTGACCATTCAGTACTTC.

The rearrangement uses TRBV2 and TRBJ1-2, with 8 bases fitting TRBD1. V lost 8 bases to trimming and J lost 4 bases; unmatched junction nucleotides: 9. The CDR3 has 14 amino acids. Germline assignment: CDR1 SNHLY and CDR2 FYNNEI. The CDR3 here is CASPDRVIPYGYTF. The CDR3 DNA is TGTGCCAGCCCGGACAGGGTGATCCCCTATGGCTACACCTTC.

CDR3: CASSPSGAGSYEQYF. As DNA, the CDR3 is TGTGCCAGCAGCCCCTCGGGGGCAGGGTCCTACGAGCAGTACTTC. V usage is TRBV6-2 or TRBV6-3 and J usage is TRBJ2-7; D possibly matches TRBD1 or TRBD2 (6 bases each). This CDR3 has 15 residues. Trimming cost V 6 bases and J 1 base, with 16 bases left between them. Germline V gene data show CDR1 as MNHEY and CDR2 as SVGEGT.

The sample holds a few counts of this clonotype. The V call is TRBV7-9, the J call TRBJ2-7; 10 bases map to TRBD1. Germline CDR1 and CDR2: SEHNR and FQNEAQ (reference sequence). Trimming removed 5 bases from V and 6 bases from J; junction bases left unmatched: 4. The CDR3 runs 13 residues. The CDR3 region has the DNA TGTGCCAGCAGCCGTGACAGGGGGCGCGAGCAGTACTTC. Translated, it gives CASSRDRGREQYF.

This clonotype showed up just a few times. V is TRBV20-1 and J is TRBJ1-2; 10 nucleotides line up with TRBD1. CDR3 length: 17 amino acids. Germline V gene data show CDR1 as DFQATT and CDR2 as SNEGSKA (reference sequence). CDR3 nucleotide sequence: TGCCCGGGCCCGGGACAGGGGATACGGGCGGCTAACTATGGCTACACCTTC. Its protein product is CPGPGQGIRAANYGYTF.

J is TRBJ2-7 and V is TRBV6-1; perhaps TRBD1 as D (6 bases). With 3 bases removed from V and 2 bases from J, the gap between germline ends came to 11 bases. The germline V gene has CDR1 MNHNS and CDR2 SASEGT. The CDR3 extends over 14 amino acids. CDR3 in DNA: TGTGCCAGCAGTGATACCGGGACAACCTACGAGCAGTACTTC. The encoded protein is CASSDTGTTYEQYF.

The chain joins TRBV6-6 to TRBJ2-1, with D uncertain. Germline V gene sequence: CDR1 MNHNY, CDR2 SVGAGI (reference sequence). The CDR3 runs 15 residues. The germline V and J ends were trimmed by 6 bases and 0 bases, with 12 bases remaining between them. The CDR3 spells CASSARLSSYNEQFF. The CDR3 DNA follows: TGTGCCAGCAGCGCCAGACTTAGCTCCTACAATGAGCAGTTCTTC.

The chain has TRBV7-2 and TRBJ2-3, with D hard to call. With 2 bases removed from V and 8 bases from J, the gap between germline ends came to 11 bases. The germline gives CDR1 SGHTA, CDR2 FQGNSA. The CDR3 sequence is 13 residues long. CDR3 region: CASSLSGRVTQYF. CDR3 DNA sequence: TGTGCCAGCAGCTTATCGGGCCGGGTTACGCAGTATTTT.

To note about this clonotype: A junction boundary mismatches the germline segment, possibly from a read error. The V and J genes are TRBV6-6 and TRBJ2-4; D may be TRBD1 (5 bases). The CDR3 has 12 amino acids. Germline assignment: CDR1 MNHNY and CDR2 SVGAGI (reference sequence). CDR3 coding DNA: TGTGCCAGCAGTCCCGAGACAGCTACATCTTTCTTC. Translating it yields CASSPETATSFF.

The V and J genes are TRBV9 and TRBJ1-1, with D hard to call. CDR3 length: 13 residues. Germline CDR1 and CDR2: SGDLS and YYNGEE. Trimming cost V 3 bases and J 8 bases, with 14 bases left between them. The chain's CDR3 is CASSGSSIREAFF. DNA for the CDR3: TGTGCCAGCAGCGGATCCAGCATCAGGGAAGCTTTCTTT. The full variable domain, rest sourced from reference TRBV9 and TRBJ1-1, is DSGVTQTPKHLITATGQRVTLRCSPRSGDLSVYWYQQSLDQGLQFLIQYYNGEERAKGNILERFSAQQFPDLHSELNLSSLELGDSALYFCASSGSSIREAFFGQGTRLTVV.

This clonotype has more than one count but fewer than ten. V and J are TRBV29-1 and TRBJ2-5; the D gene is possibly TRBD1 (5 bases). The V gene lost 8 bases and the J gene lost 0 bases, with 7 bases spanning the gap. CDR1 SQVTM and CDR2 ANQGSEA come from the germline V gene. The CDR3 covers 11 residues. The CDR3 nucleotides are TGCAGCCACAGGAACCAAGAGACCCAGTACTTC. It encodes CSHRNQETQYF.

This clonotype was counted only a few times. The rearrangement links TRBV5-1 to TRBJ2-3; TRBD2 matches at 7 bases. Per germline, CDR1 SGHRS and CDR2 YFSETQ. The CDR3 sequence is 13 residues long. With 6 bases clipped from V and 2 bases from J, the junction kept 3 bases outside the gene matches. The CDR3 region has the DNA TGCGCCAGCAAGCGGGGAGACACAGATACGCAGTATTTT. Its translation is CASKRGDTDTQYF.